Below, one TCR beta chain is given with its context. The antigen this receptor binds is unknown. No base quality values were provided; no much bigger clone lies one nucleotide off. V is trimmed back by 1 base and J by 4 bases, and the junction contains 10 bases that no gene match accounts for. According to the germline V gene (reference sequence), CDR1 reads SGHNT and CDR2 reads YYREEE. The CDR3 runs 17 amino acids, cysteine and phenylalanine included. Only the CDR3 DNA stays, 51 bases, in frame from base 1. This specimen belongs to a study of T cell responses to AZD1222 COVID-19 vaccine (dated by TCRdb to the early 2020s). In terms of the full investigation: AZD1222 recipients with second doses at about 4 weeks or about 12 weeks were pooled, because spike-specific TCR depth and breadth did not differ between schedules. Trial participants were enrolled into age subgroups of 18-55, 56-69 and 70-plus years, which contained roughly 150, 30 and 60 TCR-sequenced participants, respectively. A total of over 230 trial participants underwent TCR sequencing, of whom roughly 210 received two doses of AZD1222 and around 25 received two doses of the MenACWY control vaccine.

What the research found in general, with its limitations: The whole spike protein was spanned by vaccine-associated CD4 TCRs, and dominant responses were seen in regions 160-218 and 743-854. Conclusions about previously exposed vaccinees are limited because only five to seven AZD1222 recipients were SARS-CoV-2 seropositive at baseline. A significant rise in spike-specific TCR breadth and depth was observed after two AZD1222 doses relative to day 0 and relative to MenACWY recipients. Nearly half of unique spike-specific TCRs reportedly recognized epitopes outside regions mutated in the B.1.351 and B.1.1.7 variants. In the small 56-69-year group, the increase in depth fell short of significance, most likely because of low power. Participants were mostly white British and included more females than males, and it was suggested by the authors that clonal diversity may have been underestimated. Because no day 14 peak-response samples were available, the repertoires could be characterized only after the peak T cell response.

The CDR3 regions of human TCRbeta chains were analyzed by immunosequencing. Concerning the study's data processing: TCRs in the repertoires were matched against a reference library of SARS-CoV-2-specific TCRs that had been generated with the MIRA antigen-specificity platform. Breadth was defined as the fraction of unique TCRs that were SARS-CoV-2-associated, and depth was defined as the fraction of total T cells that were SARS-CoV-2-associated. Using the MIRA data, each spike-specific TCR was assigned both to the spike region to which the TCR was reactive and to a CD4 or CD8 class. Log10-transformed breadth and depth values were compared by one-way ANOVA with Sidak's multiple comparisons tests. TCRdb obtained this table from immuneACCESS and retained in-frame rearrangements with V and J assigned. These tables miss some clones; where compared with another copy, unresolved V genes account for less than half of the shortfall, and the remainder is unexplained. V and J calls and clone size are as listed in that table; D and trimming were resolved from the DNA. The table for this sample lists just under 95,000 clones; around nine tenths of them were counted only once. About an eighth of the sample is in the top ten clones.

This specimen's time point label, per the study, means: baseline before first vaccination. Vaccinee samples were obtained from the UK trials COV001 and COV002, which included a single-blind randomized controlled phase 2/3 trial of AZD1222 (ChAdOx1 nCoV-19) in healthy adults. For TCRbeta chain sequencing, PBMC samples from trial participants were taken at day 0 and at day 28 after the second dose. The sequence derives from an adult in good health. Recombination connected TRBV5-4 to TRBJ2-3; 9 central nucleotides agree with TRBD2. The source material was peripheral blood, sampled on day 0 of AZD1222 vaccination. CDR3 region: CASSLTGGGESADTQYF. Here is the DNA: TGTGCCAGCAGCTTGACTGGCGGGGGGGAGTCGGCAGATACGCAGTATTTT. Full variable domain (CDR3 extended with the reference TRBV5-4 and TRBJ2-3 proteins): ETGVTQSPTHLIKTRGQQVTLRCSSQSGHNTVSWYQQALGQGPQFIFQYYREEENGRGNFPPRFSGLQFPNYSSELNVNALELDDSALYLCASSLTGGGESADTQYFGPGTRLTVL.